This T cell receptor (beta chain) originates from a study of CXCR3-negative and CXCR3-positive naive CD8 T cells. Study-wide points: For CXCR3-positive naive cells, TRB CDR3s were more hydrophobic than those of CXCR3-negative naive cells. No difference in surface CD5 was seen between naive subsets, and TCR strength was inferred from TRB CDR3 properties. The TRBV-TRBJ usage of naive CXCR3-negative and CXCR3-positive cells was similar, but that of memory cells differed.

Triplicate sorts of 300,000 cells per CD8+ subset. A CD45RO-CCR7+CD27+CD95- phenotype identified naive CD8+ T cells. TRB cDNA was prepared as libraries by UMI-labeled 5' RACE. TCRdb reprocessed the 5' RACE reads; each CDR3 protein has one entry and no DNA is given. The repertoire shows roughly 6,800 distinct CDR3 sequences; the top ten hold roughly 1.4%. CDR1 is SEHNR and CDR2 is FQNEAQ in the germline V gene (reference sequence). CDR3 size: 15 residues. Notes on this clonotype: Its antigen is as yet unknown.

This TCR came from a human donor in good health. Some clones in this sample may be carry-over from other donors' samples. The J gene is TRBJ2-1, the V gene TRBV7-9. Sequencing used naive CXCR3+ CD8+ T cells from blood. Subset noted: CD45RO-CCR7+CD27+CD95- naive CD8+ T cells expressing CXCR3 (TNR3+). The CDR3 spells CASSLDLDLVGEQFF.